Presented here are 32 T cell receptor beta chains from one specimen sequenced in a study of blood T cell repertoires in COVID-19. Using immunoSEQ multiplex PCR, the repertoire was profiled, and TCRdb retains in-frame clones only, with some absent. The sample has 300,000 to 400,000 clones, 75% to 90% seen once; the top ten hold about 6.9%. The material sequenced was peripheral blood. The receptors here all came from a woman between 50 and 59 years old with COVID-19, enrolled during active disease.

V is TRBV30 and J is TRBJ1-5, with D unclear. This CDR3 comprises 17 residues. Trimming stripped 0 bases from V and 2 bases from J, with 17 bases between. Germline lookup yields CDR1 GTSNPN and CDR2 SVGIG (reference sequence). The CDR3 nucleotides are TGTGCCTGGAGTGTACGGCCTAGCCCGGGAGGCAATCAGCCCCAGCATTTT. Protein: CAWSVRPSPGGNQPQHF. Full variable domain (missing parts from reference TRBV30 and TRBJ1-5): SQTIHQWPATLVQPVGSPLSLECTVEGTSNPNLYWYRQAAGRGLQLLFYSVGIGQISSEVPQNLSASRPQDRQFILSSKKLLLSDSGFYLCAWSVRPSPGGNQPQHFGDGTRLSIL.

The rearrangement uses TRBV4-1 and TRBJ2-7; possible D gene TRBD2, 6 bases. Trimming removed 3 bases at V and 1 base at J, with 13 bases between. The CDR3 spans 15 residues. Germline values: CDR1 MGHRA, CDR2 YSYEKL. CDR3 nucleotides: TGCGCCAGCAGCCATGAGGTGCGGGGTTCCTACGAGCAGTACTTC. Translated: CASSHEVRGSYEQYF.

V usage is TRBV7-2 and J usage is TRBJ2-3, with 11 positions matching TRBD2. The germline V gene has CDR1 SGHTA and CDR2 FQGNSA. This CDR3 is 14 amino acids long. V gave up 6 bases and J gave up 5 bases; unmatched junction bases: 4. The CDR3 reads CASSSGRAGDTQYF. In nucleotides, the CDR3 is TGTGCCAGCAGTAGCGGGAGGGCCGGAGATACGCAGTATTTT.

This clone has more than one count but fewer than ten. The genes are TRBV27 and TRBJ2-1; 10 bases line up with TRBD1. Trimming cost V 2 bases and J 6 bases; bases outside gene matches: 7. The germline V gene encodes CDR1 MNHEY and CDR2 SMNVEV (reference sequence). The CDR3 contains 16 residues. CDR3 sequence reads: CASSLPSGQGGNEQFF. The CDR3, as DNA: TGTGCCAGCAGTTTACCCTCTGGACAGGGGGGCAATGAGCAGTTCTTC.

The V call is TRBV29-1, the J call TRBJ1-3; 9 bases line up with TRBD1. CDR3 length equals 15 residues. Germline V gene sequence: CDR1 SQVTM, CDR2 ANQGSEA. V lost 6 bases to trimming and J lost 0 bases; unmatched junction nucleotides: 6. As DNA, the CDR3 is TGCAGCGTCGGACAGGGGCTAAGCTCTGGAAACACCATATATTTT. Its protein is CSVGQGLSSGNTIYF.

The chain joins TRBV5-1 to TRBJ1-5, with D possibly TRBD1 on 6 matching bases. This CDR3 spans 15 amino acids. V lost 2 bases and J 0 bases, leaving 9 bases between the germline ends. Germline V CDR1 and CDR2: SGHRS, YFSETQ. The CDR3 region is CASSLTTGSNQPQHF. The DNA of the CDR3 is TGCGCCAGCAGCTTAACGACAGGTAGCAATCAGCCCCAGCATTTT.

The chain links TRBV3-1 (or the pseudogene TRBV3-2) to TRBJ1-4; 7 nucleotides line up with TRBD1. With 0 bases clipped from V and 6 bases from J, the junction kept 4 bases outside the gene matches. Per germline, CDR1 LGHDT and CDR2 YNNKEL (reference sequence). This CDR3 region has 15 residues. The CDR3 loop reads CASSQDGQGDEKLFF. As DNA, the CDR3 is TGTGCCAGCAGCCAAGACGGCCAGGGGGATGAAAAACTGTTTTTT.

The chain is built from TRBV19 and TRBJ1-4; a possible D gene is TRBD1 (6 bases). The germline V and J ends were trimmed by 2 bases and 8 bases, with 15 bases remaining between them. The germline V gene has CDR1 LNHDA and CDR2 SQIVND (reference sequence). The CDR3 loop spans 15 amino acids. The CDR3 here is CASSIIGTTGEKLFF. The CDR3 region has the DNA TGTGCCAGTAGTATAATCGGGACAACCGGAGAAAAACTGTTTTTT.

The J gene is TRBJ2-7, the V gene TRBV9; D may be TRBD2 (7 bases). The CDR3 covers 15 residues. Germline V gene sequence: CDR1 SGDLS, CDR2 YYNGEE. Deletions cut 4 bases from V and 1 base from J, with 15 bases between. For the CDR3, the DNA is TGTGCCAGCAGCCCATTACAGGGAGGGTCCTACGAGCAGTACTTC. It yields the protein CASSPLQGGSYEQYF.

This CDR3 reads CATSRDGTPRNGGYTF. CDR3 DNA sequence: TGTGCCACCAGCAGAGATGGGACACCAAGGAACGGGGGCTACACCTTC. This chain joins TRBV15 and TRBJ1-2; the D gene is possibly TRBD1 (6 bases). V gave up 0 bases and J gave up 8 bases, with 19 bases separating them. The V gene's germline CDR1 is LNHNV and CDR2 YYDKDF (reference sequence). The CDR3 is 16 residues long.

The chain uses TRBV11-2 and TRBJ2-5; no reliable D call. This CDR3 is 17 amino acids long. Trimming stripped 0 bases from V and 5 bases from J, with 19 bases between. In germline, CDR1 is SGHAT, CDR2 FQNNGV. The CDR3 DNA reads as TGTGCCAGCAGCTTAGATAGAAGGCCGCCAAAGGAGGAGACCCAGTACTTC. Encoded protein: CASSLDRRPPKEETQYF.

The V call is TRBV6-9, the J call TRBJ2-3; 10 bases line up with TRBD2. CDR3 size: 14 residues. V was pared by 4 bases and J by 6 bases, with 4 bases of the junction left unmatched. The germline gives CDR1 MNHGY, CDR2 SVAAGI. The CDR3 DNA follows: TGTGCCAGCAGTTTAGCGGGAGGTCGGGATACGCAGTATTTT. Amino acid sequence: CASSLAGGRDTQYF.

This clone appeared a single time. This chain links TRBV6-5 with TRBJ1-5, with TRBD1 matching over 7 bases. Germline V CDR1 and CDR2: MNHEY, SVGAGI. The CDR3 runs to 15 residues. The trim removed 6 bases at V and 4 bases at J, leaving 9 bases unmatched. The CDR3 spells CASRQGGMGNQPQHF. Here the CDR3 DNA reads TGTGCCAGCAGGCAAGGGGGCATGGGGAATCAGCCCCAGCATTTT.

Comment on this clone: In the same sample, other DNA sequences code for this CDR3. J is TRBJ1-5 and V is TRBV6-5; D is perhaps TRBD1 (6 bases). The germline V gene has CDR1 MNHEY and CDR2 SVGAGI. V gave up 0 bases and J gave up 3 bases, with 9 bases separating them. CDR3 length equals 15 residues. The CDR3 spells CASSYSTGNNQPQHF. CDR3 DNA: TGTGCCAGCAGTTACTCAACAGGGAACAATCAGCCCCAGCATTTT.

Written as DNA, the CDR3 is TGTGCCAGCAGTTTATCGTTCCGAGGGCAGATGAACACTGAAGCTTTCTTT. It encodes CASSLSFRGQMNTEAFF. The J gene is TRBJ1-1, the V gene TRBV27, with D uncertain. The CDR3 is 17 residues long. V dropped 0 bases and J dropped 0 bases, with 14 bases sitting between them. Germline values: CDR1 MNHEY, CDR2 SMNVEV (reference sequence).

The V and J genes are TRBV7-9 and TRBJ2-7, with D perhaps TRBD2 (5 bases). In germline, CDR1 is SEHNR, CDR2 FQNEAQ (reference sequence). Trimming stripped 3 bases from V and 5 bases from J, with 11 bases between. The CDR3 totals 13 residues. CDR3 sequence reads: CASSLGANDEQYF. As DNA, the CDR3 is TGTGCCAGCAGCTTGGGAGCTAACGACGAGCAGTACTTC.

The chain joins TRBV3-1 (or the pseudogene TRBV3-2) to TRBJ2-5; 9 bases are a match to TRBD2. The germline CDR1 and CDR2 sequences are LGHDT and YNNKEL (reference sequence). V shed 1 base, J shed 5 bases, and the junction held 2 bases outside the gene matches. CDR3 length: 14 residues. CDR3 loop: CASSQGLAGETQYF. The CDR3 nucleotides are TGTGCCAGCAGCCAAGGGCTAGCGGGGGAGACCCAGTACTTC.

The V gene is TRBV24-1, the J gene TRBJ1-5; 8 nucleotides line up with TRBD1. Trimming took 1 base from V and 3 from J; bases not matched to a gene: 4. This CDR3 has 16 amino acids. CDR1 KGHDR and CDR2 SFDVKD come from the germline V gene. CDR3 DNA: TGTGCCACCAGTGATTTTCGGCAGGGGGCCAATCAGCCCCAGCATTTT. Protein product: CATSDFRQGANQPQHF.

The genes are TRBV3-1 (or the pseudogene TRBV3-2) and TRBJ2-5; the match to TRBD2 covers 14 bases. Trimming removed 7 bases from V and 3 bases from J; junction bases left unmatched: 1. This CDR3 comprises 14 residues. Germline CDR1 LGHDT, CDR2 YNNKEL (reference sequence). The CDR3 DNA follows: TGTGCCAGCACGGGACTAGCGGGAGAAGAGACCCAGTACTTC. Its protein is CASTGLAGEETQYF.

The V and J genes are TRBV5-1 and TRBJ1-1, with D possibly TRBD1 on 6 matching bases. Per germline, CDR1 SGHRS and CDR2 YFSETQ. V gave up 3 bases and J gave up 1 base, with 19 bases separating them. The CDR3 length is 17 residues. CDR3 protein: CASSSLRPQGTNTEAFF. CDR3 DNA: TGCGCCAGCAGCTCACTACGCCCACAGGGTACGAACACTGAAGCTTTCTTT.

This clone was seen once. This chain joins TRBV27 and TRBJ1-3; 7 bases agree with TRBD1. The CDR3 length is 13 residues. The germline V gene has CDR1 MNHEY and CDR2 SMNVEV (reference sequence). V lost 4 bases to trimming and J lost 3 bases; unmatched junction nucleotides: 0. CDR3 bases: TGTGCCAGCAGTTGGGACAGTGGAAACACCATATATTTT. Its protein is CASSWDSGNTIYF.

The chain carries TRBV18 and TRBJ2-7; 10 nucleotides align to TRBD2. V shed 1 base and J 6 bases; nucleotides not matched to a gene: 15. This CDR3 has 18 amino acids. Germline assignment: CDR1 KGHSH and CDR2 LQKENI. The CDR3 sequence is CASSPQLLAGVQRGEQYF. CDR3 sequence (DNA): TGTGCCAGCTCACCACAGTTGCTAGCGGGAGTTCAACGGGGCGAGCAGTACTTC.

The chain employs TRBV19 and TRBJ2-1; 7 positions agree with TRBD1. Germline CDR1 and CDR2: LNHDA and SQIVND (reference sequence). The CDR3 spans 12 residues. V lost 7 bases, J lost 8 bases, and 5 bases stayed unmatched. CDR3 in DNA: TGTGCCAGTATTTCCGACAGGGATGAGCAGTTCTTC. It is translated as CASISDRDEQFF.

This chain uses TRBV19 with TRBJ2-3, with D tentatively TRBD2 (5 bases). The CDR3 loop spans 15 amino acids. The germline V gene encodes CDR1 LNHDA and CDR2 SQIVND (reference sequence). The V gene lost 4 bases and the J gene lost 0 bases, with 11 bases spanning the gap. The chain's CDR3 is CASSRTGTSTDTQYF. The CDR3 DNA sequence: TGTGCCAGTAGTAGGACTGGAACTAGCACAGATACGCAGTATTTT.

This chain's CDR3 is CASSQDEASAGNTIYF. The CDR3 DNA sequence: TGTGCCAGCAGCCAAGATGAAGCTTCTGCTGGAAACACCATATATTTT. The chain joins TRBV3-1 (or the pseudogene TRBV3-2) to TRBJ1-3; D is ambiguous. Trimming pared 0 bases from V and 2 bases from J, leaving 11 bases between. The CDR3 length is 16 residues. Germline V gene lookup returns CDR1 LGHDT and CDR2 YNNKEL (reference sequence).

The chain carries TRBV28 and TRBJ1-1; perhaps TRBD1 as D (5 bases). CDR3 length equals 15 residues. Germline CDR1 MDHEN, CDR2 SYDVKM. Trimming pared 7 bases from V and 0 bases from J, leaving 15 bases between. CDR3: CASKPAGSVNTEAFF. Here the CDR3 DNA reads TGTGCCAGCAAGCCAGCAGGGTCGGTGAACACTGAAGCTTTCTTT.

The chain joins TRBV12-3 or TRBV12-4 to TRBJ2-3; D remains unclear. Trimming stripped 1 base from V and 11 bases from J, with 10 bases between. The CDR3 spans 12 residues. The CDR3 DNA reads TGTGCCAGCAGTTTAGAGAAGTTAGAGCAGTATTTT. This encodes CASSLEKLEQYF.

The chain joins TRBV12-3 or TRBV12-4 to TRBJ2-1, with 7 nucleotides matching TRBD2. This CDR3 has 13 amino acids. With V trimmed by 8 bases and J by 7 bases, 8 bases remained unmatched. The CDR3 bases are TGTGCCAGCCGGCAGCGGGAATGGAATGAGCAGTTCTTC. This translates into CASRQREWNEQFF.

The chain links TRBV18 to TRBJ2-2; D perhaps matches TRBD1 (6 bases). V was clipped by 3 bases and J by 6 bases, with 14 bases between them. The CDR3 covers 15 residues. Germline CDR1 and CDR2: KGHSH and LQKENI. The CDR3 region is CASSPRQVVSGELFF. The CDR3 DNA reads TGTGCCAGCTCACCGAGACAGGTGGTATCCGGGGAGCTGTTTTTT.

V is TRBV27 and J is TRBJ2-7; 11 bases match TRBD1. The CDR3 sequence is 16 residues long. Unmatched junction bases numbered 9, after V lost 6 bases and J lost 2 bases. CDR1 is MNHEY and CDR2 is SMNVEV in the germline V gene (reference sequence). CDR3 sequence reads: CASSQVPGQGAYEQYF. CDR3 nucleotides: TGTGCCAGCAGCCAAGTCCCGGGACAGGGGGCCTACGAGCAGTACTTC.

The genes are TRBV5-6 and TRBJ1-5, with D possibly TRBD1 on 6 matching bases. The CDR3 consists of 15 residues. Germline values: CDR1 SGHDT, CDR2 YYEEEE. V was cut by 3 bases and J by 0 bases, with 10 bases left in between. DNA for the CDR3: TGTGCCAGCAGCTGGGGGACACATAGCAATCAGCCCCAGCATTTT. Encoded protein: CASSWGTHSNQPQHF.

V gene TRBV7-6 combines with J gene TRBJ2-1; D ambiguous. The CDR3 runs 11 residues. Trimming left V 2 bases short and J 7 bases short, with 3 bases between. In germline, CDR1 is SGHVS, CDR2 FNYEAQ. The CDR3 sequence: CASSLLNEQFF. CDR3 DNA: TGTGCCAGCAGCTTACTAAATGAGCAGTTCTTC. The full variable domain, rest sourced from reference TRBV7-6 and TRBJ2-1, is GAGVSQSPRYKVTKRGQDVALRCDPISGHVSLYWYRQALGQGPEFLTYFNYEAQQDKSGLPNDRFSAERPEGSISTLTIQRTEQRDSAMYRCASSLLNEQFFGPGTRLTVL.